This T cell receptor beta chain was sequenced during a study of blood T cells in healthy people across ages. In its sample, this clonotype was seen a few times. Its antigen is not identified. Study-wide results and limits: Roughly linear age-related decline in beta diversity appeared, significant by age roughly 40. Diversity was higher, and naive CD4+ cells more numerous, in long-lived donors than in aged donors.

The authors ran a second PCR of about 6 to 12 cycles using a sample-barcoded 5' primer and a J-beta primer mix. One entry per CDR3 protein results from TCRdb running MiXCR on the 5' RACE reads. This sample has around 1.1 million distinct CDR3 sequences, with 35% to 45% found just once. CDR3 length: 19 residues. J lost 0 bases, V lost 7 bases, and 11 bases had no gene match. Germline V gene sequence: CDR1 SGHRS, CDR2 YFSETQ. This chain connects TRBV5-1 to TRBJ2-1; 15 bases are shared with TRBD2. The receptor comes from a young man in good health. The source material was blood. The CDR3 DNA reads TGCGCCAGCGGCTCAGCCGGGACTAGCGGGGGGAGCTCCTACAATGAGCAGTTCTTC. The encoded protein is CASGSAGTSGGSSYNEQFF.